Each of the 18 T cell receptor beta chains below was sequenced from the same sample in a study of T-cell memory formation after mild COVID-19. Each CDR3 protein gets one entry after TCRdb re-called the 5' RACE reads with MiXCR. Of roughly 340,000 distinct CDR3 sequences detected, approximately 15% appear once; the ten largest clones hold more than 20%. The sample comprised PBMCs or a T cell subset sorted from them (not recorded which). Receptors were obtained from a man aged 18 to 29 who had mild COVID-19 (a few samples of this study predate the infection). Cell type and time point are not known.

This clonotype was seen a handful of times. This chain joins TRBV5-4 and TRBJ2-5, with TRBD2 identical over 12 bases. CDR3 length: 18 amino acids. CDR1 is SGHNT and CDR2 is YYREEE in the germline V gene (reference sequence). J gave up 1 base and V 5 bases, and 12 bases lay outside the gene matches. CDR3 nucleotides: TGTGCCAGCAGGCAGGGGCTAGCGGGGGGGCCAACCCAAGAGACCCAGTACTTC. Translated, it gives CASRQGLAGGPTQETQYF.

At least ten counts were recorded for this clonotype. The chain's CDR3 is CASSPGLAGNTIYF. CDR3 DNA sequence: TGCGCCAGCAGCCCGGGACTGGCGGGAAACACCATATATTTT. The V gene is TRBV5-1, the J gene TRBJ1-3; a weak D match, TRBD1 (5 bases). The V end was cut by 4 bases, the J end by 4 bases, with 12 bases between. Germline V gene lookup returns CDR1 SGHRS and CDR2 YFSETQ. CDR3 size: 14 residues.

Turning to this clonotype: One junction end disagrees with the germline gene, perhaps due to a read error. The genes are TRBV5-5 and TRBJ1-1; D remains unclear. The CDR3 length is 14 residues. Looked up from germline, CDR1 is SGHKS and CDR2 is YYEKEE (reference sequence). CDR3 protein: CARSFTASGTEAFF. The CDR3 bases are TGTGCCAGAAGCTTTACAGCCTCGGGCACTGAAGCTTTCTTT.

This clonotype was observed a handful of times. CDR3 DNA: TGTGCCAGCAGCGTGGACTCCCCCGGGGATGAAAAACTGTTTTTT. Translated, it gives CASSVDSPGDEKLFF. This chain joins TRBV5-5 and TRBJ1-4; D is uncertain. The length of the CDR3 is 15 residues. Trimming removed 4 bases from V and 6 bases from J, with 16 bases in between. Germline V gene sequence: CDR1 SGHKS, CDR2 YYEKEE (reference sequence).

V is TRBV5-5 and J is TRBJ1-2, with D hard to call. CDR1 and CDR2 (germline): SGHKS, YYEKEE (reference sequence). Trimming took 3 bases from V and 2 from J, leaving 11 bases between them. The CDR3 has 14 amino acids. This CDR3 is CASSSNLRNYGYTF. CDR3 sequence (DNA): TGTGCCAGCAGCTCGAATCTCAGGAACTATGGCTACACCTTC.

This clonotype was found a few times. The chain links TRBV4-3 to TRBJ2-4; D not resolved. The germline V gene encodes CDR1 LGHNA and CDR2 YSLEER. V lost 0 bases, J lost 3 bases, and 3 bases lay in between. The CDR3 has 13 amino acids. CDR3 residues: CASSQDDKNIQYF. Here the CDR3 DNA reads TGCGCCAGCAGCCAAGATGACAAAAACATTCAGTACTTC.

This clonotype was recorded many times. The chain couples TRBV20-1 to TRBJ2-5; 9 positions agree with TRBD1. Germline assignment: CDR1 DFQATT and CDR2 SNEGSKA (reference sequence). The V gene end was trimmed by 5 bases and the J gene end by 7 bases; junction bases not matched to a gene: 14. The CDR3 loop spans 15 amino acids. CDR3 DNA: TGCAGTGCTGTGACAGGGGGGCCCCCGGAATGGACCCAGTACTTC. Its protein product is CSAVTGGPPEWTQYF.

This clonotype came up many times. The chain is built from TRBV12-3 or TRBV12-4 and TRBJ2-1; no clear D. This CDR3 region has 11 residues. V was trimmed by 3 bases and J by 9 bases, leaving 6 bases between them. The CDR3 sequence: CASSFSVEQFF. In DNA, the CDR3 is TGTGCCAGCAGTTTTTCGGTTGAGCAGTTCTTC.

There are a few counts of this clonotype. V usage is TRBV5-1 and J usage is TRBJ2-3; 11 bases align to TRBD2. V was clipped by 4 bases and J by 2 bases; unmatched bases: 6. The CDR3 runs 16 residues. Germline V lookup: CDR1 SGHRS, CDR2 YFSETQ. The CDR3 coding sequence is TGCGCCAGCAGCCAAGGGACTAGCGGCCACACAGATACGCAGTATTTT. Protein: CASSQGTSGHTDTQYF.

This clonotype has just a few counts. This rearrangement joins TRBV7-9 to TRBJ1-2, with D possibly TRBD1 on 5 matching bases. Germline assignment: CDR1 SEHNR and CDR2 FQNEAQ (reference sequence). This CDR3 region has 16 residues. V was trimmed by 1 base and J by 3 bases, leaving 15 bases between them. The CDR3 DNA is TGTGCCAGCAGCTTAGGAGTTGTTGGGGCAGACTATGGCTACACCTTC. This codes for CASSLGVVGADYGYTF.

The chain carries TRBV5-1 and TRBJ1-6; 7 bases align to TRBD1. Germline lookup yields CDR1 SGHRS and CDR2 YFSETQ. This CDR3 comprises 14 residues. The V gene end was trimmed by 3 bases and the J gene end by 7 bases; junction bases not matched to a gene: 4. CDR3 amino acids: CASSSGDSNSPLHF. The CDR3 region has the DNA TGCGCCAGCAGCTCTGGGGACAGCAATTCACCCCTCCACTTT.

The chain carries TRBV7-9 and TRBJ2-5, with D possibly matching TRBD2 (6 bases). The CDR3 contains 13 residues. Germline lookup yields CDR1 SEHNR and CDR2 FQNEAQ (reference sequence). The V end was cut by 5 bases, the J end by 3 bases, with 10 bases between. The CDR3 DNA is TGTGCCAGCAGCCAGCCGGGGGAAGAGACCCAGTACTTC. Translated: CASSQPGEETQYF.

The V and J genes are TRBV7-2 and TRBJ1-2; D might be TRBD1 (6 bases). Germline V gene data show CDR1 as SGHTA and CDR2 as FQGNSA. Trimming cost V 5 bases and J 4 bases, with 14 bases left between them. The CDR3 consists of 14 residues. Here the CDR3 reads CASSPRDTLYGYTF. CDR3 sequence (DNA): TGTGCCAGCAGCCCCCGGGACACTCTCTATGGCTACACCTTC.

The chain joins TRBV10-1 to TRBJ1-1; D remains unclear. Germline CDR1 WNHNN, CDR2 SYGVQD (reference sequence). Trimming cost V 0 bases and J 6 bases, with 8 bases left between them. This CDR3 has 13 residues. The CDR3 region has the DNA TGCGCCAGCAGTGAGTCGGATCGATCTGAAGCTTTCTTT. Translation gives CASSESDRSEAFF.

Only a few counts were recorded for this clonotype. This may come from a read error, since a much larger clone is one base off. DNA for the CDR3: TGTGCCAGCAGCTTAATAGCGGGGGGGTACAATGAGCAGTTCTTC. Amino acid sequence: CASSLIAGGYNEQFF. The gene calls are TRBV7-3 and TRBJ2-1; 11 bases map to TRBD2. The germline gives CDR1 SGHTA, CDR2 FQGTGA. V lost 1 base to trimming and J lost 4 bases; unmatched junction nucleotides: 0. The CDR3 loop spans 15 amino acids.

CDR3 amino acids: CASSPNSQGLAAFF. The CDR3, as DNA: TGTGCCAGCTCACCCAATTCACAGGGGCTAGCAGCTTTCTTT. This chain uses TRBV18 with TRBJ1-1; 7 bases are shared with TRBD1. Germline trimming cut 3 bases from V and 10 bases from J; bases unmatched to any gene: 11. Germline V gene sequence: CDR1 KGHSH, CDR2 LQKENI. This CDR3 is built from 14 residues.

This clonotype was seen only once. Mismatch with germline at one junction end may stem from a read error. The rearrangement links TRBV18 to TRBJ2-5; possibly TRBD1 for D (5 bases). Germline V gene data show CDR1 as KGHSH and CDR2 as LQKENI. The length of the CDR3 is 13 residues. Here the CDR3 reads CSSSPWGEETQYF. The DNA of the CDR3 is TGTTCCAGCTCTCCCTGGGGCGAAGAGACCCAGTACTTC.

The V and J genes are TRBV2 and TRBJ2-3; 8 bases align to TRBD1. CDR3 length: 16 residues. J lost 0 bases, V lost 5 bases, and 7 bases had no gene match. Germline V CDR1 and CDR2: SNHLY, FYNNEI. CDR3 in amino acids: CASSYTGGSSTDTQYF. CDR3 DNA sequence: TGTGCCAGCAGTTATACAGGGGGGAGTAGCACAGATACGCAGTATTTT. Filled out from reference TRBV2 and TRBJ2-3, the complete variable domain reads EPEVTQTPSHQVTQMGQEVILRCVPISNHLYFYWYRQILGQKVEFLVSFYNNEISEKSEIFDDQFSVERPDGSNFTLKIRSTKLEDSAMYFCASSYTGGSSTDTQYFGPGTRLTVL.